The entry that follows covers one TCR beta chain sequence. MiXCR, run by TCRdb on the RACE reads, gives a single entry per CDR3 protein. This sample has approximately 74,000 distinct CDR3 sequences, with 30% to 35% found just once. The sample's time point: patch test 1, 2 weeks after DPC sensitization. Treatment described: therapeutic diphenylcyclopropenone sensitization with weekly scalp DPC. These data come from a study of human T cells and chemical hapten exposure. This CDR3 region has 16 residues. This TCR derives from a man between 40 and 49 years old with alopecia areata. Some clones in this sample may be carry-over from other donors' samples. The specimen comprised whole blood, sampled in connection with sensitization to the hapten diphenylcyclopropenone (DPC). The chain uses TRBV21-1 and TRBJ2-1; TRBD1 was called by the table and not checked on the DNA. TRBV21-1 is annotated as a pseudogene. CDR3: CASARRQYLPGVWQFF. The CDR3 DNA reads TGTGCCAGCGCCCGAAGACAGTACCTACCCGGGGTTTGGCAGTTCTTC.